These 30 T cell receptor beta chains were sequenced from one sample in a study of T cells in women clearing cervical HPV infection. The protocol was immunoSEQ multiplex PCR, while the TCRdb copy is restricted to in-frame clones and leaves out a portion. The sample holds fewer than 40,000 clones. Material for sequencing was blood buffy coat. Receptors originate from a woman between 18 and 69 years old with a cervical HPV16 infection that either progressed to CIN3+ or cleared (not recorded which).

A remark on this clone: The read ends 3 residues shy of where the CDR3 ends; the end is completed using the germline J gene. The gene calls are TRBV5-4 and TRBJ1-1; no clear D gene. The CDR3 contains 13 residues. In germline, CDR1 is SGHNT, CDR2 YYREEE (reference sequence). V was pared by 0 bases and J by 1 base, with 4 bases between. CDR3 protein: CASSLEQNTEAFF. CDR3 DNA, as far as it was read: TGTGCCAGCAGCTTGGAACAGAACACTGAA.

A remark on this clone: Read coverage stops 3 residues before the CDR3 terminus; the germline J gene supplies the remainder. The V call is TRBV24-1, the J call TRBJ1-1; possibly TRBD1 for D (5 bases). This CDR3 comprises 13 residues. Germline V gene sequence: CDR1 KGHDR, CDR2 SFDVKD. Trimming shortened V by 9 bases and J by 1 base, and 11 bases separated the two germline ends. The sequenced CDR3 bases are TGTGCCACCCGCGAGGGGAGGAACACTGAA. Its protein product is CATREGRNTE. The whole CDR3 region reads CATREGRNTEAFF.

Points on this clone: The CDR3 end falls 3 residues outside the read, so it is completed with the germline J gene. This rearrangement joins TRBV11-2 to TRBJ1-2; possibly TRBD1 for D (5 bases). Trimming took 8 bases from V and 4 from J, leaving 11 bases between them. The CDR3 spans 12 residues. Germline assignment: CDR1 SGHAT and CDR2 FQNNGV. CDR3 residues: CASQGRFYGYTF. The covered CDR3 bases are TGTGCCAGCCAGGGCAGGTTCTATGGC.

For this clone: The read ends 3 residues before the CDR3 terminus; that terminus is restored from the germline J gene. The V and J genes are TRBV11-2 and TRBJ1-1; the match to TRBD1 covers 7 bases. The J segment lost 5 bases and the V segment lost 2 bases, leaving 5 bases of the junction unmatched. The CDR3 runs to 14 residues. CDR1 SGHAT and CDR2 FQNNGV come from the germline V gene. The sequenced part of the CDR3 DNA is TGTGCCAGCAGCTTACCGACAGGGTATACTGAA. Translation gives CASSLPTGYTE. The whole CDR3 region reads CASSLPTGYTEAFF. Using reference TRBV11-2 and TRBJ1-1 for the parts outside the CDR3, the full variable domain is EAGVAQSPRYKIIEKRQSVAFWCNPISGHATLYWYQQILGQGPKLLIQFQNNGVVDDSQLPKDRFSAERLKGVDSTLKIQPAKLEDSAVYLCASSLPTGYTEAFFGQGTRLTVV.

Of note for this clone: The missing CDR3 end, 3 residues past where the read stops, is filled in from the germline J gene. The V gene is TRBV5-1, the J gene TRBJ2-5, with 14 bases identical to TRBD2. The CDR3 has 18 amino acids. Germline V CDR1 and CDR2: SGHRS, YFSETQ. With 4 bases clipped from V and 0 bases from J, the junction kept 8 bases outside the gene matches. The covered CDR3 bases are TGCGCCAGCAGCCCCGGACTAGCGGGGGGTATTTACCAAGAGACC. Amino acid sequence: CASSPGLAGGIYQET. The entire CDR3 reads CASSPGLAGGIYQETQYF.

The covered CDR3 bases are TGTGCCAGCAGTGAATCAGGGGGAGAAAATGAAAAA. Amino acid sequence: CASSESGGENEK. The complete CDR3 sequence is CASSESGGENEKLFF. This rearrangement joins TRBV6-1 to TRBJ1-4, with 7 bases identical to TRBD1. The read ends 3 residues early relative to the CDR3; the germline J gene fills the gap. Germline V CDR1 and CDR2: MNHNS, SASEGT. The CDR3 contains 15 residues. V lost 2 bases, J lost 5 bases, and 5 bases stayed unmatched.

The CDR3 DNA, read in part, is TGTGCCAGCAGTGGGCTCGGGCGGGGCACTGAA. The encoded protein is CASSGLGRGTE. The complete CDR3 protein is CASSGLGRGTEAFF. V gene TRBV6-1 combines with J gene TRBJ1-1; unclear D gene. The read terminates 3 residues ahead of where the CDR3 ends, so the germline J gene completes it. Trimming shortened V by 4 bases and J by 4 bases, and 13 bases separated the two germline ends. This CDR3 spans 14 amino acids. Germline lookup yields CDR1 MNHNS and CDR2 SASEGT.

The part of the CDR3 DNA that was read is TGTGCTAGTGGAAACTACTCAGGGTCCCATACTGAA. Encoded protein: CASGNYSGSHTE. The entire CDR3 protein is CASGNYSGSHTEAFF. V usage is TRBV12-5 and J usage is TRBJ1-1, with a possible D match to TRBD1 (5 bases). The missing CDR3 end, 3 residues past where the read stops, is filled in from the germline J gene. The CDR3 is 15 residues long. V lost 6 bases, J lost 5 bases, and 19 bases lay in between. The germline V gene has CDR1 LGHNT and CDR2 FRNRAP.

Regarding this clone: The read ends 3 residues shy of where the CDR3 ends; the end is completed using the germline J gene. The J gene is TRBJ2-4, the V gene TRBV5-4; perhaps TRBD1 as D (6 bases). Looked up from germline, CDR1 is SGHNT and CDR2 is YYREEE (reference sequence). This CDR3 region has 15 residues. Trimming shortened V by 4 bases and J by 0 bases, and 11 bases separated the two germline ends. The sequenced CDR3 bases are TGTGCCAGCAGCCCAGGGGCACTAGCCAAAAACATT. As protein: CASSPGALAKNI. From start to end, the CDR3 is CASSPGALAKNIQYF.

As regards this clone: The CDR3 extends 3 residues past the end of the read, so its final part is completed from the germline J gene. This chain connects TRBV6-1 to TRBJ2-3; no definite D call. Trimming stripped 4 bases from V and 2 bases from J, with 10 bases between. CDR3 length equals 14 residues. The germline CDR1 and CDR2 sequences are MNHNS and SASEGT. This CDR3 reads CASSAIQYTDTQYF. CDR3 DNA, as far as it was read: TGTGCCAGCAGTGCAATACAGTACACAGATACG.

Turning to this clone: The read gets to within 3 residues of the CDR3 end, and the germline J gene fills in the rest. The chain couples TRBV20-1 to TRBJ1-4, with no clear D. The germline V gene encodes CDR1 DFQATT and CDR2 SNEGSKA (reference sequence). V was cut by 1 base and J by 6 bases, with 15 bases left in between. The CDR3 runs 15 residues. The CDR3 loop is CSARVPLYGYEKLFF. The CDR3 bases that were read are TGCAGTGCTAGAGTCCCTTTGTACGGGTATGAAAAA.

On this clone: The CDR3 end is not reached by the read, which stops 3 residues before it; the germline J gene fills it in. This rearrangement joins TRBV5-1 to TRBJ1-2; D possibly corresponds to TRBD1 (5 bases). Trimming shortened V by 4 bases and J by 7 bases, and 26 bases separated the two germline ends. This CDR3 region has 17 residues. In germline, CDR1 is SGHRS, CDR2 YFSETQ. The CDR3 is CASSPQGRSSFYGGYTF. The covered CDR3 bases are TGCGCCAGCAGCCCGCAGGGTCGCTCCTCTTTTTATGGTGGC.

A note on this clone: The read falls 3 residues short of the CDR3 end, and the missing part is taken from the germline J gene. This chain uses TRBV11-1 with TRBJ2-4; 10 bases map to TRBD1. V lost 5 bases and J lost 8; bases outside the gene matches: 9. Germline-derived CDR1 and CDR2 are SGHAT and FQDESV (reference sequence). The CDR3 spans 15 residues. The CDR3 sequence: CASSKSRDRGHIQYF. The CDR3 bases that were read are TGTGCCAGCAGCAAATCCCGGGACAGGGGTCACATT.

On this clone itself: From the germline J gene comes the end of the CDR3, since the read stops 3 residues before it. The chain carries TRBV7-3 and TRBJ2-1; 7 positions match TRBD1. Germline loops: CDR1 SGHTA, CDR2 FQGTGA. There are 14 residues in the CDR3. The V segment lost 5 bases and the J segment 7 bases; nucleotides outside the gene matches: 8. The CDR3 sequence: CASSQTGLLNEQFF. The CDR3 bases that were read are TGTGCCAGCAGCCAGACAGGGTTGCTAAATGAG.

Remarks on this clone: The CDR3 end falls 3 residues outside the read, so it is completed with the germline J gene. This chain links TRBV6-2 or TRBV6-3 with TRBJ2-2; TRBD1 is a possible D gene (6 bases). V was shortened by 6 bases and J by 4 bases, with 15 bases between the two germline ends. Germline CDR1 and CDR2: MNHEY and SVGEGT. The CDR3 is made up of 15 amino acids. The CDR3 protein is CASSPDRFGTGELFF. CDR3 DNA, as far as it was read: TGTGCCAGCAGCCCCGACAGGTTCGGCACCGGGGAG.

Note on this clone: The CDR3 end lies 3 residues beyond the end of the read and is filled in from the germline J gene. The rearrangement uses TRBV20-1 and TRBJ2-7; 7 bases align to TRBD2. The length of the CDR3 is 14 residues. V gave up 4 bases and J gave up 2 bases; unmatched junction bases: 8. CDR1 is DFQATT, CDR2 SNEGSKA, per germline (reference sequence). The covered CDR3 bases are TGCAGTGCTAAAACGGCGGGGGTAGCCTACGAG. Translating gives CSAKTAGVAYE. In full, the CDR3 reads CSAKTAGVAYEQYF.

Turning to this clone: The read stops 3 residues short of the end of the CDR3; the missing end is completed from the germline J gene. This sequence joins TRBV10-3 and TRBJ2-2, with TRBD1 as a possible D gene (5 bases). V shed 6 bases and J shed 1 base, with 9 bases lying between them. The CDR3 length is 14 residues. Germline assignment: CDR1 ENHRY and CDR2 SYGVKD. CDR3 in amino acids: CAISDRLNTGELFF. CDR3 bases read: TGTGCCATCAGCGACAGATTGAACACCGGGGAG.

Turning to this clone: The read is 3 residues too short to cover the CDR3 end, so that end is filled in from the germline J gene. The chain carries TRBV6-1 and TRBJ2-2; a possible D gene is TRBD2 (6 bases). This CDR3 comprises 14 residues. Germline V gene data show CDR1 as MNHNS and CDR2 as SASEGT. V shed 4 bases and J shed 2 bases, with 8 bases lying between them. CDR3 amino acids: CASSVGLNTGELFF. The part of the CDR3 DNA that was read is TGTGCCAGCAGTGTGGGACTCAACACCGGGGAG.

Turning to this clone: The sequence runs out 3 residues before the end of the CDR3; the remainder is reconstructed from the germline J gene. This chain links TRBV27 with TRBJ2-1; 7 nucleotides align to TRBD1. V lost 2 bases and J lost 8; bases outside the gene matches: 6. CDR3 length: 14 residues. Germline lookup yields CDR1 MNHEY and CDR2 SMNVEV (reference sequence). This CDR3 is CASSLGTGADEQFF. The covered CDR3 bases are TGTGCCAGCAGTTTAGGTACAGGGGCGGATGAG.

With respect to this clone: The CDR3 is cut off 3 residues early in the read; its end comes from the germline J gene. The genes are TRBV5-1 and TRBJ2-3; 11 nucleotides agree with TRBD2. Losses at the gene ends were 0 bases for V and 2 bases for J; bases not matched to a gene: 8. This CDR3 spans 18 amino acids. The V gene's germline CDR1 is SGHRS and CDR2 YFSETQ. CDR3 DNA (partial): TGCGCCAGCAGCTTGGGAGTTCTTAGCGGGGGGGACACAGATACG. Its translation: CASSLGVLSGGDTDT. The full-length CDR3 reads as CASSLGVLSGGDTDTQYF.

A remark on this clone: The missing CDR3 end, 3 residues past where the read stops, is filled in from the germline J gene. V and J are TRBV30 and TRBJ1-4; a weak D match, TRBD1 (6 bases). Germline CDR1 is GTSNPN and CDR2 is SVGIG (reference sequence). This CDR3 is built from 13 residues. Trimming cost V 8 bases and J 4 bases, with 14 bases left between them. The covered CDR3 bases are TGTGCCCAGGAAGGGGGAGTTAATGAAAAA. Its protein product is CAQEGGVNEK. The complete CDR3 protein is CAQEGGVNEKLFF.

Points on this clone: Read sequence stops 3 residues before the CDR3 end, and the germline J gene provides the missing end. The J gene is TRBJ1-4, the V gene TRBV20-1; weak D call: TRBD1 (5 bases). The V gene lost 1 base and the J gene lost 4 bases, with 7 bases spanning the gap. Germline values: CDR1 DFQATT, CDR2 SNEGSKA (reference sequence). This CDR3 has 13 residues. CDR3 DNA, as far as it was read: TGCAGTGCTAGAGCGACAGTTAATGAAAAA. This encodes CSARATVNEK. The full CDR3 protein reads CSARATVNEKLFF.

As regards this clone: Coverage ceases 3 residues before the CDR3 finishes, and the germline J gene fills in the end. The genes are TRBV2 and TRBJ2-5; D uncertain. Germline-derived CDR1 and CDR2 are SNHLY and FYNNEI. Trimming cost V 4 bases and J 5 bases, with 14 bases left between them. This CDR3 contains 14 residues. The CDR3 DNA, read in part, is TGTGCCAGCAGTGCGACTCAAGGCCACGAGACC. This translates into CASSATQGHET. The entire CDR3 protein reads CASSATQGHETQYF. The whole variable domain, filled in from reference TRBV2 and TRBJ2-5, reads EPEVTQTPSHQVTQMGQEVILRCVPISNHLYFYWYRQILGQKVEFLVSFYNNEISEKSEIFDDQFSVERPDGSNFTLKIRSTKLEDSAMYFCASSATQGHETQYFGPGTRLLVL.

As concerns this clone: The read gets to within 3 residues of the CDR3 end, and the germline J gene fills in the rest. The V call is TRBV19, the J call TRBJ2-5; 8 nucleotides match TRBD1. This CDR3 is built from 16 residues. V trimming: 10 bases; J trimming: 5 bases; junction bases outside the gene matches: 18. Germline V gives CDR1 LNHDA, CDR2 SQIVND (reference sequence). Here the CDR3 reads CATPITGQVGWETQYF. Partial CDR3 DNA: TGTGCCACCCCCATCACGGGACAGGTAGGTTGGGAGACC. Using reference TRBV19 and TRBJ2-5 for the parts outside the CDR3, the full variable domain is DGGITQSPKYLFRKEGQNVTLSCEQNLNHDAMYWYRQDPGQGLRLIYYSQIVNDFQKGDIAEGYSVSREKKESFPLTVTSAQKNPTAFYLCATPITGQVGWETQYFGPGTRLLVL.

Remarks on this clone: The sequence runs out 3 residues before the end of the CDR3; the remainder is reconstructed from the germline J gene. This rearrangement joins TRBV6-4 to TRBJ2-1, with D perhaps TRBD1 (8 bases). The ends were cut back, 2 bases at V and 7 bases at J, with 15 bases in the middle. The germline gives CDR1 MRHNA, CDR2 SNTAGT. The CDR3 length is 15 residues. CDR3 protein: CASSDTGGAGNEQFF. CDR3 DNA (partial): TGTGCCAGCAGTGACACAGGGGGGGCCGGGAATGAG.

As concerns this clone: The read comes to an end 3 residues before the CDR3 does, leaving the germline J gene to fill in the end. The chain links TRBV20-1 to TRBJ1-3, with a weak D call TRBD1 (5 bases). The V and J ends lost 3 bases and 2 bases respectively, with 14 bases between them. CDR1 is DFQATT, CDR2 SNEGSKA, per germline (reference sequence). This CDR3 contains 15 residues. CDR3 amino acids: CSASPGLSTGNTIYF. The sequenced CDR3 bases are TGCAGTGCTAGCCCGGGACTGTCCACTGGAAACACC.

Of note for this clone: The CDR3 extends 3 residues past the end of the read, so its final part is completed from the germline J gene. This chain connects TRBV20-1 to TRBJ2-3; maybe TRBD1 (6 bases). Germline CDR1 and CDR2: DFQATT and SNEGSKA (reference sequence). V was cut by 3 bases and J by 0 bases, with 10 bases left in between. The CDR3 sequence is 14 residues long. The CDR3 is CSARAGVSTDTQYF. CDR3 bases read: TGCAGTGCTAGGGCAGGGGTTAGCACAGATACG.

For this clone: The missing CDR3 end, 3 residues past where the read stops, is filled in from the germline J gene. The genes are TRBV9 and TRBJ2-1; D might be TRBD2 (6 bases). This CDR3 has 15 amino acids. Between the trimmed V and J ends, which lost 0 bases and 2 bases, there was a span of 9 bases. Germline CDR1 reads SGDLS; CDR2 reads YYNGEE. The sequenced part of the CDR3 DNA is TGTGCCAGCAGCGTAGCTAGCGACCCCTACAATGAG. Amino acid sequence: CASSVASDPYNE. The CDR3 reads in full as CASSVASDPYNEQFF.

A word on this clone: The read stops 3 residues short of the end of the CDR3; the missing end is completed from the germline J gene. This chain joins TRBV7-7 and TRBJ2-1; TRBD1 aligns across 12 bases. This CDR3 contains 16 residues. The V gene's germline CDR1 is SSHAT and CDR2 FNYEAQ (reference sequence). J gave up 7 bases and V 2 bases, and 6 bases lay outside the gene matches. CDR3 bases read: TGTGCCAGCAGCTTACCCGGGACAGGGGGCGAGAATGAG. Protein sequence: CASSLPGTGGENE. The CDR3 as a whole reads CASSLPGTGGENEQFF.

Concerning this clone: The read terminates 3 residues ahead of where the CDR3 ends, so the germline J gene completes it. This chain connects TRBV6-1 to TRBJ1-1; no reliable D call. V was cut by 3 bases and J by 0 bases, with 8 bases left in between. CDR3 length: 14 amino acids. CDR1 and CDR2 (germline): MNHNS, SASEGT. The CDR3 protein is CASSDRYMNTEAFF. The part of the CDR3 DNA that was read is TGTGCCAGCAGTGACAGGTATATGAACACTGAA.